The sequence of this TCR beta chain was determined in a study of beta chain features in type 1 diabetes. Study as a whole: Patients were similar to healthy donors in age and gender (as well as in cell yields).

What was sequenced were expressed TCRB transcripts, since all of the isolated RNA had been reverse transcribed. Using immunoSEQ multiplex PCR, the repertoire was profiled, and TCRdb retains in-frame clones only, with some absent. The data show about 700,000 clones, roughly 13% seen once. General study points: The study found moderately but significantly shorter TCRB CDR3s in all four CD4+ subsets of Type 1 diabetes patients.

This clone was observed a few times. The target antigen is unknown. Sorted CD4+ subsets: naive, central memory, regulatory, stem cell-like memory (CD45RO/CCR7/CD25/CD127/CD95/CD27 panel). CDR3 length: 14 amino acids. Trimming pared 0 bases from V and 0 bases from J, leaving 5 bases between. Germline V gene sequence: CDR1 MNHEY, CDR2 SVGAGI. This clonotype originated in a young man with type 1 diabetes. Sequences were obtained from naive CD4+ T cells from blood. This chain uses TRBV6-5 with TRBJ2-5, with no clear D. The CDR3 spells CASSYSRYQETQYF. Here the CDR3 DNA reads TGTGCCAGCAGTTACTCGCGATACCAAGAGACCCAGTACTTC.